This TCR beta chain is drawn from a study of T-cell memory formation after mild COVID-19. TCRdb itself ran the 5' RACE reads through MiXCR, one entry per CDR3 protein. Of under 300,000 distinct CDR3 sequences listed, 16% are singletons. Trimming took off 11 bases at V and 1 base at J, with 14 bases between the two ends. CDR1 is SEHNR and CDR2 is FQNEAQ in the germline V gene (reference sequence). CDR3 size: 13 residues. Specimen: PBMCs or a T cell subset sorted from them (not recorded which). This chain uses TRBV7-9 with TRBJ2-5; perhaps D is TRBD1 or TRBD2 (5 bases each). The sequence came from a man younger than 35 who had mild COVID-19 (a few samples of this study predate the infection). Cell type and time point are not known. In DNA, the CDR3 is TGTGCCCTCGGGGCTAGTCTCCAAGAGACCCAGTACTTC. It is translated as CALGASLQETQYF.